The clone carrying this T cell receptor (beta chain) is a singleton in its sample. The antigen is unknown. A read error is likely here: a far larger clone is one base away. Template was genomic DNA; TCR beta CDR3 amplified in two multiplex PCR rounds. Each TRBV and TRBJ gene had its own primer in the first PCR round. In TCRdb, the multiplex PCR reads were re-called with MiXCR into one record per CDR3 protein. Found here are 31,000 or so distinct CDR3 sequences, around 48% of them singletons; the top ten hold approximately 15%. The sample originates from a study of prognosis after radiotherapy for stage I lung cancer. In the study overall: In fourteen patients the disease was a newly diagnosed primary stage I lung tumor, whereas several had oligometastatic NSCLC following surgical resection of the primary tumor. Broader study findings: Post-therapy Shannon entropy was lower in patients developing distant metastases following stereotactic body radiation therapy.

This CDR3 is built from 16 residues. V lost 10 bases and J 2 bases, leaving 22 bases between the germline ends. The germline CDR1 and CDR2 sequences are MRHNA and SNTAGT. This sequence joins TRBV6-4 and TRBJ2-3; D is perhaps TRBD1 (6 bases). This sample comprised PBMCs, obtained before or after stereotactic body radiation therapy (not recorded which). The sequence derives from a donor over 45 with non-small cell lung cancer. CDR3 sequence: CANTPGWGPTTDTQYF. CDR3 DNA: TGTGCCAACACCCCGGGGTGGGGGCCAACCACAGATACGCAGTATTTT.